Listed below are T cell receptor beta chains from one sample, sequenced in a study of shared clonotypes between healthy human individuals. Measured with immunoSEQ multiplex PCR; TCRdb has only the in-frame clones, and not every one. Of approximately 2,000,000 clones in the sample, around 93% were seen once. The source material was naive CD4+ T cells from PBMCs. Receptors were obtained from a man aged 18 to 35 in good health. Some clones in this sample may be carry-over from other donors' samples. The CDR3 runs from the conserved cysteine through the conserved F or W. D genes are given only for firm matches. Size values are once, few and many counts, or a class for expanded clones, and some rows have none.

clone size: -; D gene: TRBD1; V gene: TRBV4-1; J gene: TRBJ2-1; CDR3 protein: CASSQQGEGAYNEQFF; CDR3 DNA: TGCGCCAGCAGCCAGCAGGGAGAGGGGGCTTACAATGAGCAGTTCTTC
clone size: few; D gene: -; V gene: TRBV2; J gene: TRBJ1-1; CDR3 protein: CATFRQSPNTEAFF; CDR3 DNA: TGTGCCACATTTCGACAGAGCCCTAACACTGAAGCTTTCTTT
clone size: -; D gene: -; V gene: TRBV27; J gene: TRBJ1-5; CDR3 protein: CASSLGGPNNQPQHF; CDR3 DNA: TGTGCCAGCAGTTTAGGGGGGCCGAACAATCAGCCCCAGCATTTT
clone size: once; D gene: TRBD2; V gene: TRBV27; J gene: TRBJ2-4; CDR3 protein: CASSLVGLAGEAKNIQYF; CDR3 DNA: TGTGCCAGCAGTTTAGTTGGACTAGCGGGAGAGGCCAAAAACATTCAGTACTTC
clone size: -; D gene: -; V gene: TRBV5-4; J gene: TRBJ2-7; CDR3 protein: CASSYRVGSSYEQYF; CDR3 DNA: TGTGCCAGCAGCTACAGGGTAGGGTCCTCCTACGAGCAGTACTTC
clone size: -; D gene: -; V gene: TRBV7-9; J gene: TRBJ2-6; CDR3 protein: CASSPRAYSGANVLTF; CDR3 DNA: TGTGCCAGCAGCCCACGGGCTTATTCTGGGGCCAACGTCCTGACTTTC
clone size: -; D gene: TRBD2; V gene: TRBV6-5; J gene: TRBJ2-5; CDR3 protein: CASSYQREGRETQYF; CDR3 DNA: TGTGCCAGCAGTTACCAGCGGGAGGGTCGGGAGACCCAGTACTTC
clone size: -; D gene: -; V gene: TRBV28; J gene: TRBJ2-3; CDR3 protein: CASSTTHRGDTQYF; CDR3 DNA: TGTGCCAGCAGCACAACCCATAGGGGAGATACGCAGTATTTT
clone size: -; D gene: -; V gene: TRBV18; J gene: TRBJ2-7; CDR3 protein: CASSRYRDGPYEQYF; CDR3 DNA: TGTGCCAGCTCACGATACCGGGACGGTCCCTACGAGCAGTACTTC
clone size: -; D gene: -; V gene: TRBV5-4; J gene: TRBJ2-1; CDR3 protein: CASRLAQGSYNEQFF; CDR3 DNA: TGTGCCAGCAGACTGGCTCAGGGCTCCTACAATGAGCAGTTCTTC
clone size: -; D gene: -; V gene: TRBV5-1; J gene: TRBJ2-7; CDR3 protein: CASREFQSSYEQYF; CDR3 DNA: TGCGCCAGCAGAGAATTCCAGTCCTCCTACGAGCAGTACTTC
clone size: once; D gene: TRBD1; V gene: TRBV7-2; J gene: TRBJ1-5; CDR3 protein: CASSRQGRNQPQHF; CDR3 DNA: TGTGCCAGCAGTCGACAGGGGCGCAATCAGCCCCAGCATTTT
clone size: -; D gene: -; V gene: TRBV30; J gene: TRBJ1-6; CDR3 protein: CAWGRDAKVNSPLHF; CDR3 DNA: TGTGCCTGGGGGCGAGACGCGAAGGTCAATTCACCCCTCCACTTT
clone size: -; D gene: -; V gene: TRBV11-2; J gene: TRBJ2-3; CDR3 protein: CASSLDGGGADTQYF; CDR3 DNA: TGTGCCAGCAGCTTAGACGGGGGCGGGGCAGATACGCAGTATTTT
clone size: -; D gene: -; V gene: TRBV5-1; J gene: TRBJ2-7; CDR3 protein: CASSFRSVASPSYEQYF; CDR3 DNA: TGCGCCAGCAGCTTCCGGTCCGTGGCTAGCCCTTCCTACGAGCAGTACTTC
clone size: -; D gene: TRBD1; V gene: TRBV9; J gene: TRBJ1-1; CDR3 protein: CASSASGTGITEAFF; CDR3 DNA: TGTGCCAGCAGCGCCTCCGGGACAGGGATCACTGAAGCTTTCTTT
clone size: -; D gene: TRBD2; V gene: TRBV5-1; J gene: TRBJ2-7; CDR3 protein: CASSGTSASYEQYF; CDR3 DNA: TGCGCCAGCAGCGGGACTAGCGCCTCCTACGAGCAGTACTTC
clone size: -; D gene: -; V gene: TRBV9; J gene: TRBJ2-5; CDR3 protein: CASSVDPERETQYF; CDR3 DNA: TGTGCCAGCAGCGTAGATCCAGAACGCGAGACCCAGTACTTC
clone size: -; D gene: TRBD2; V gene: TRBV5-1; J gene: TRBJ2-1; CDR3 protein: CASSFGLAVYNEQFF; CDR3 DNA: TGCGCCAGCAGCTTCGGTCTAGCGGTCTACAATGAGCAGTTCTTC
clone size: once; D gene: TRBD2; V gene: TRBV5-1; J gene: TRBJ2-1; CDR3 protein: CASSLFSSGVYNEQFF; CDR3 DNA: TGCGCCAGCAGCTTGTTCTCTAGCGGGGTGTACAATGAGCAGTTCTTC
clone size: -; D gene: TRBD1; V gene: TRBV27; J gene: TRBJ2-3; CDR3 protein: CASQRDRGTDTQYF; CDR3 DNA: TGTGCCAGCCAGAGGGACAGGGGTACAGATACGCAGTATTTT
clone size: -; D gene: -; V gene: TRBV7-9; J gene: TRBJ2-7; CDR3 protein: CASSAGGPYEQYF; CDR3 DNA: TGTGCCAGCAGCGCTGGGGGGCCCTACGAGCAGTACTTC
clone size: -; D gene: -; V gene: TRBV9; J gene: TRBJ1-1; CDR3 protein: CASSLHPGQNTEAFF; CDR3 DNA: TGTGCCAGCAGCCTTCACCCGGGACAGAACACTGAAGCTTTCTTT
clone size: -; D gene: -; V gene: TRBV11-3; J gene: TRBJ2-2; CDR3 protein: CASSLRPGELFF; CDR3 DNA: TGTGCCAGCAGCTTAAGGCCCGGGGAGCTGTTTTTT
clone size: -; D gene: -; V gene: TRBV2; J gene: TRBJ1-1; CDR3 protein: CASSFRDMNTEAFF; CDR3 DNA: TGTGCCAGCAGTTTCCGGGACATGAACACTGAAGCTTTCTTT
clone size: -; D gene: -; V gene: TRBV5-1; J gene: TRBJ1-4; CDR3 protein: CASSLEAGVNEKLFF; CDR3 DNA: TGCGCCAGCAGCTTGGAGGCAGGGGTTAATGAAAAACTGTTTTTT
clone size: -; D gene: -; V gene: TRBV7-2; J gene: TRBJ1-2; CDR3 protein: CASSLEGQGNYGYTF; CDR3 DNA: TGTGCCAGCAGCTTAGAGGGTCAGGGTAACTATGGCTACACCTTC
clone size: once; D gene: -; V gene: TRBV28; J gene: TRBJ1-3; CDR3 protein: CASSLSGGRPNTIYF; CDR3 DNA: TGTGCCAGCAGTTTATCGGGTGGCAGACCAAACACCATATATTTT
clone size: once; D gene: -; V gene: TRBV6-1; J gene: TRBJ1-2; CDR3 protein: CASSEQLQYNYGYTF; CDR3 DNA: TGTGCCAGCAGTGAACAATTACAGTACAATTATGGCTACACCTTC
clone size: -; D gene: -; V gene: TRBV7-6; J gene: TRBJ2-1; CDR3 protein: CASSLAGPFTYNEQFF; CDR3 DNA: TGTGCCAGCAGCTTAGCCGGACCTTTTACCTACAATGAGCAGTTCTTC
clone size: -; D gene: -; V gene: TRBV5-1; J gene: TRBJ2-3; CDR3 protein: CASSLDEPPSTDTQYF; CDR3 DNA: TGCGCCAGCAGCCTCGACGAACCCCCTAGCACAGATACGCAGTATTTT
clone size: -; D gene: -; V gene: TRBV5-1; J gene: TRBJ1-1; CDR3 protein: CASSLGGAGDTEAFF; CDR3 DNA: TGCGCCAGCAGCTTGGGGGGAGCAGGGGACACTGAAGCTTTCTTT
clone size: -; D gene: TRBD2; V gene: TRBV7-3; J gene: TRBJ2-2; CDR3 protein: CASSFRGRVNTGELFF; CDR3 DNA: TGTGCCAGCAGCTTCCGCGGGAGGGTAAACACCGGGGAGCTGTTTTTT
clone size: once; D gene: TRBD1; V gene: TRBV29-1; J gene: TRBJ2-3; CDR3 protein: CSVKGALGTDTQYF; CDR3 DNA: TGCAGCGTTAAGGGGGCGTTGGGCACAGATACGCAGTATTTT
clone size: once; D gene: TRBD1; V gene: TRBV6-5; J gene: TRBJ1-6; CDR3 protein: CASRKQGIYSPLHF; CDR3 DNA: TGTGCCAGCAGGAAACAGGGGATCTATTCACCCCTCCACTTT
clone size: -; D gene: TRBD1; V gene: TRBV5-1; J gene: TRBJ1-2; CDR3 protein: CASSPSGGTLVYGYTF; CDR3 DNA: TGCGCCAGCAGCCCATCAGGGGGCACGTTAGTCTATGGCTACACCTTC
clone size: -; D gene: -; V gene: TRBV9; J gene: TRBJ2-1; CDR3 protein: CASSVWRNNNEQFF; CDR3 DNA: TGTGCCAGCAGCGTATGGCGGAACAACAATGAGCAGTTCTTC
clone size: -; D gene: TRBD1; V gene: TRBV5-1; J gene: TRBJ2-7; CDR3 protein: CASSSGTGENYEQYF; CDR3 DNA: TGCGCCAGCAGCAGCGGGACAGGGGAGAACTACGAGCAGTACTTC
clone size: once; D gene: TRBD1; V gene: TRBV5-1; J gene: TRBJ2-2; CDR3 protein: CASSFGQGNAGELFF; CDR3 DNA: TGCGCCAGCAGCTTTGGACAGGGGAACGCCGGGGAGCTGTTTTTT
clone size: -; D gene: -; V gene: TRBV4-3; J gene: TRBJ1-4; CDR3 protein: CASSLRVIPTNEKLFF; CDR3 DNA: TGCGCCAGCAGCCTTCGTGTTATCCCAACTAATGAAAAACTGTTTTTT
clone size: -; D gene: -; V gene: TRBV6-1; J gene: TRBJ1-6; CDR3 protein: CASSEGPRRLAPLHF; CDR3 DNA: TGTGCCAGCAGTGAAGGGCCCAGACGGTTGGCGCCCCTCCACTTT
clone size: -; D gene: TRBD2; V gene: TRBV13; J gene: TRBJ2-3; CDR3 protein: CASSWLRGLAGTSTDTQYF; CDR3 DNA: TGTGCCAGCAGCTGGCTCAGGGGACTAGCGGGAACCAGCACAGATACGCAGTATTTT
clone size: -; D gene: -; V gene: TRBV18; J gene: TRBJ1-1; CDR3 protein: CASSPRAGRETEAFF; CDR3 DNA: TGTGCCAGCTCACCACGTGCGGGGAGGGAAACTGAAGCTTTCTTT